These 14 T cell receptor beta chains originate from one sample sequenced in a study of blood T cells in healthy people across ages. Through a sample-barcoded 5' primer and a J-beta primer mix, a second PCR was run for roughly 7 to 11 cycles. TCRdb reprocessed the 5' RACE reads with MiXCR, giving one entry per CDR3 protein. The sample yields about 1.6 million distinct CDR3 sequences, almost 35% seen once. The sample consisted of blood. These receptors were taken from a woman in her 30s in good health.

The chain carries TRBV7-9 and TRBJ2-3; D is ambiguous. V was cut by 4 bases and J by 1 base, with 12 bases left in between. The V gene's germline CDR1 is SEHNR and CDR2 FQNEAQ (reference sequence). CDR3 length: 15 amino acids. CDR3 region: CASSSFPTGTDTQYF. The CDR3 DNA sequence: TGTGCCAGCAGCTCCTTCCCAACGGGCACAGATACGCAGTATTTT.

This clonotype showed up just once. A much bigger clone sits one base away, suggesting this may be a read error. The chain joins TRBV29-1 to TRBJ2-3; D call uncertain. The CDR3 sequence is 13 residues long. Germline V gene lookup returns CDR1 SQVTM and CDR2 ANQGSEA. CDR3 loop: CSVEEGGADAQYF. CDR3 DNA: TGCAGCGTTGAAGAAGGCGGAGCAGATGCGCAGTATTTT.

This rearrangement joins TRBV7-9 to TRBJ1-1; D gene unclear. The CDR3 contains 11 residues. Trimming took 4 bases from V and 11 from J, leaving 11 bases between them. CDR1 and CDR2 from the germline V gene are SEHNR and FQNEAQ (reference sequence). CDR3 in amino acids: CASSSRPGAFF. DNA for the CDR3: TGTGCCAGCAGCTCGCGCCCTGGGGCTTTCTTT.

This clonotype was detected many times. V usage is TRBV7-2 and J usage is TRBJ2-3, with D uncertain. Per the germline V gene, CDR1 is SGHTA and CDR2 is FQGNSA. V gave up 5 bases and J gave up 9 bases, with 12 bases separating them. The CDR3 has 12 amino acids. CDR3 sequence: CASSPPVGTQYF. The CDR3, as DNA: TGTGCCAGCAGCCCGCCCGTAGGGACGCAGTATTTT.

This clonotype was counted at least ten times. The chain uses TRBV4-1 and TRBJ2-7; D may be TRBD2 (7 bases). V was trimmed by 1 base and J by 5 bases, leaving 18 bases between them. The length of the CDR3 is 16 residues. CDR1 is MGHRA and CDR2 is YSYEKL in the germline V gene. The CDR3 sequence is CASSQGRGGEFHEQYF. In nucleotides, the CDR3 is TGCGCCAGCAGCCAAGGAAGGGGGGGGGAATTTCACGAGCAGTACTTC.

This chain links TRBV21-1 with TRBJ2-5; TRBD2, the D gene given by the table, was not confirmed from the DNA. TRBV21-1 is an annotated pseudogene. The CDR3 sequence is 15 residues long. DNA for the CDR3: TGTGCCAGCAGCAAATTTCGGGAGAGAGATGAGACCCAGTACTTC. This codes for CASSKFRERDETQYF.

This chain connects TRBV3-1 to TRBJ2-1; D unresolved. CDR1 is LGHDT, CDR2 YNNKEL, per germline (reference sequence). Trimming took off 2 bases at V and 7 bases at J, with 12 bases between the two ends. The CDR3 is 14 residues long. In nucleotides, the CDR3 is TGTGCCAGCAGCCAACCCTTAGAAGGGAATGAGCAGTTCTTC. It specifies CASSQPLEGNEQFF.

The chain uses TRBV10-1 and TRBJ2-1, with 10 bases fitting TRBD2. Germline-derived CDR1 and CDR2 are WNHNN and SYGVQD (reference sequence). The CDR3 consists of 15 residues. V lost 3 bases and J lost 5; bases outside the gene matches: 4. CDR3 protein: CASSDHGLADNEQFF. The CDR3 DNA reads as TGCGCCAGCAGTGACCACGGACTAGCGGACAATGAGCAGTTCTTC.

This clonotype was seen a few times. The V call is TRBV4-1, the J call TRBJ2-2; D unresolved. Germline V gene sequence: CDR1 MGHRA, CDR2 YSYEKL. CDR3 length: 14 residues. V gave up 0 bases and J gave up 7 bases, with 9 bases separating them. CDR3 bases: TGCGCCAGCAGCCAAGAAGCTAGTAGCGGGGAGCTGTTTTTT. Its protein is CASSQEASSGELFF.

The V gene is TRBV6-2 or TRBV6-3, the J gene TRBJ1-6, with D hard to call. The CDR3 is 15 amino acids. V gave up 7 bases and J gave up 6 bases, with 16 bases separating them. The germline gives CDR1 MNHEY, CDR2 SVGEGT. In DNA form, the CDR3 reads TGTGCCAGCACCATTTCAATGAAGAGTAATTCACCCCTCCACTTT. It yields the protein CASTISMKSNSPLHF.

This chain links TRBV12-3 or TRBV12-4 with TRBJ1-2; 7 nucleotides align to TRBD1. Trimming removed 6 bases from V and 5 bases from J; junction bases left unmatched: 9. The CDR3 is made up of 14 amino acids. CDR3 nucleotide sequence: TGTGCCAGCAGACTACAAGAGGGGGCGTATGGCTACACCTTC. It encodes CASRLQEGAYGYTF.

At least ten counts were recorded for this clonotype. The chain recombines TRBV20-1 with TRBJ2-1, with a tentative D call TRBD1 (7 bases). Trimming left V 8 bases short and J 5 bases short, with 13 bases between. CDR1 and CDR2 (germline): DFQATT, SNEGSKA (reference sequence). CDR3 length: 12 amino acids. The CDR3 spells CSQGGVNNEQFF. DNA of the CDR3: TGCAGTCAGGGGGGCGTCAACAATGAGCAGTTCTTC.

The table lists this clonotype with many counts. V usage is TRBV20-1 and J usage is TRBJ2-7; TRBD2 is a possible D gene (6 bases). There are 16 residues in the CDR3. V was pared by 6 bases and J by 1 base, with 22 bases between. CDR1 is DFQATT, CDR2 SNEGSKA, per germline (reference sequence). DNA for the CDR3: TGCAGTGCCAGAAGCAGGAGGGCTAGCGCGTCCTACGAGCAGTACTTC. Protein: CSARSRRASASYEQYF.

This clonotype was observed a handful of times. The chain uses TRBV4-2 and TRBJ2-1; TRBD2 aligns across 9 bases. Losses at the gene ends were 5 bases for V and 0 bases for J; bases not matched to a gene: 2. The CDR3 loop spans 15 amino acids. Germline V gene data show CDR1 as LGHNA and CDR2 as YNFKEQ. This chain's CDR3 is CASSTSGPSYNEQFF. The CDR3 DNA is TGTGCCAGCAGCACTAGCGGGCCCTCCTACAATGAGCAGTTCTTC.